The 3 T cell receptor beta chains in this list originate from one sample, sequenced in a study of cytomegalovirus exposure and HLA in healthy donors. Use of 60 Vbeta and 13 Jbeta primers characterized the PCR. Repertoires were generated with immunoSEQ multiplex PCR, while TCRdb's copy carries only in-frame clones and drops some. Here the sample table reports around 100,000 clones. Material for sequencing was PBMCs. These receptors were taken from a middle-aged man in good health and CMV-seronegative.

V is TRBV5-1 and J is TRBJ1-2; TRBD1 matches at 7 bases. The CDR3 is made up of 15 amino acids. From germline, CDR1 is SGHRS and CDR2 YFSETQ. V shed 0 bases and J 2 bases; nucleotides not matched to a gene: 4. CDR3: CASSLGRDRNYGYTF. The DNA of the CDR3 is TGCGCCAGCAGCTTGGGACGGGACAGAAACTATGGCTACACCTTC.

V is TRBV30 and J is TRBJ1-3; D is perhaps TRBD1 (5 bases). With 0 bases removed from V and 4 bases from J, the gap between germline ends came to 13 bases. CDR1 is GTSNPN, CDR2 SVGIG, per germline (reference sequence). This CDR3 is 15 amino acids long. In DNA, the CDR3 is TGTGCCTGGAGTGTCCCAGGGATTCGCGGAAACACCATATATTTT. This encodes CAWSVPGIRGNTIYF. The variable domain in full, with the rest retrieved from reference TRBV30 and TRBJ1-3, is SQTIHQWPATLVQPVGSPLSLECTVEGTSNPNLYWYRQAAGRGLQLLFYSVGIGQISSEVPQNLSASRPQDRQFILSSKKLLLSDSGFYLCAWSVPGIRGNTIYFGEGSWLTVV.

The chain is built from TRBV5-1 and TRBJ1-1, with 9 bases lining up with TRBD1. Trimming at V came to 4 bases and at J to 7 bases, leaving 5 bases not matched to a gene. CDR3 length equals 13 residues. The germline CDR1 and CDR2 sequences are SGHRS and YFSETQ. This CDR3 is CASSLGQGNEAFF. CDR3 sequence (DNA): TGCGCCAGCAGCCTGGGACAGGGAAATGAAGCTTTCTTT.